This TCR beta chain was profiled in a study of T cell responses to AZD1222 COVID-19 vaccine. Libraries were prepared by immunoSEQ multiplex PCR; TCRdb keeps only in-frame clonotypes and omits some of them. The sample records roughly 150,000 clones, roughly 91% being singletons. The CDR3 sequence is 15 residues long. Trimming removed 4 bases at V and 0 bases at J, with 10 bases between. Germline V CDR1 and CDR2: LGHNA, YSLEER. About this clone itself: Its antigen is unknown.

Study results and limitations: At 160-218 and 743-854, vaccine-associated CD4 TCRs were dominant, and they spanned spike. As reported, nearly half of all spike-specific TCRs target variant regions that are unmutated. It was only a handful of AZD1222 recipients who were seropositive at baseline. Females outnumbered males among donors, who were mostly white British; clonal diversity was possibly underestimated.

This TCR derives from an adult in good health. This chain links TRBV4-3 with TRBJ1-3; D might be TRBD1 (5 bases). The source was peripheral blood, collected on day 0 of AZD1222 vaccination. The CDR3 DNA is TGCGCCAGCAGCCCCGGGGGTGTCTCTGGAAACACCATATATTTT. It translates to CASSPGGVSGNTIYF.